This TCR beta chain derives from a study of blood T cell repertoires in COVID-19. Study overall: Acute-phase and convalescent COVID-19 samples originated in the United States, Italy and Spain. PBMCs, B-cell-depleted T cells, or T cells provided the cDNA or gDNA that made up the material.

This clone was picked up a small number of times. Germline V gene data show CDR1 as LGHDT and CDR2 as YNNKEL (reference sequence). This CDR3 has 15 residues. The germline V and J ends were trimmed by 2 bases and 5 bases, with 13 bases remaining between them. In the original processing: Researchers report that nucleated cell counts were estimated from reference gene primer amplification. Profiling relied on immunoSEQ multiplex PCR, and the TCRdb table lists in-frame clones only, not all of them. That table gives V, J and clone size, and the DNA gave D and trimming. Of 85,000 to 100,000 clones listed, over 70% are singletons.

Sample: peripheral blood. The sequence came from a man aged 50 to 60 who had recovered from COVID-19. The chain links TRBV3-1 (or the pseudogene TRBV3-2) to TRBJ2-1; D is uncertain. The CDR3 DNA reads TGTGCCAGCAGCCAAAGTTATCAGAAAAACAATGAGCAGTTCTTC. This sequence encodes CASSQSYQKNNEQFF.